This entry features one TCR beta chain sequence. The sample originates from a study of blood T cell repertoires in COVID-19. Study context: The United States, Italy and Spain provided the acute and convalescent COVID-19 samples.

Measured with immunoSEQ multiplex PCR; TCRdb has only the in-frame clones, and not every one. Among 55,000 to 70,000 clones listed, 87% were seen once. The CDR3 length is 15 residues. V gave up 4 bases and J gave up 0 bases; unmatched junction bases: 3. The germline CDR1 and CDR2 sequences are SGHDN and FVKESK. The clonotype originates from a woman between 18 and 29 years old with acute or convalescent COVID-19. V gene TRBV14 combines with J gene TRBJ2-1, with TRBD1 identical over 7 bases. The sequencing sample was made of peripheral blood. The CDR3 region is CASSPRQGSYNEQFF. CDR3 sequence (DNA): TGTGCCAGCAGCCCACGACAGGGCTCCTACAATGAGCAGTTCTTC.